This paragraph reports one T cell receptor beta chain. Trimming removed 1 base at V and 6 bases at J, with 19 bases between. CDR3 length: 16 amino acids. In germline, CDR1 is SEHNR, CDR2 FQNEAQ (reference sequence). This sample stems from a study of shared clonotypes between healthy human individuals. Each sample came from a Caucasian adult donor living in Nashville, Tennessee. Sequencing used immunoSEQ multiplex PCR; TCRdb keeps in-frame clones, though not all of them. Among roughly 2.6 million clones listed, around 94% were seen once. This rearrangement joins TRBV7-9 to TRBJ2-7; tentative D call: TRBD1 (5 bases). The sequenced sample was naive CD4+ T cells sorted from blood. The subset: CD45RA+ positively selected. This sequence was found in a man aged 18 to 35 in good health. CDR3 coding DNA: TGTGCCAGCAGCTTAGATAGGGGTGCGATCTGGTTCGAGCAGTACTTC. This encodes CASSLDRGAIWFEQYF.